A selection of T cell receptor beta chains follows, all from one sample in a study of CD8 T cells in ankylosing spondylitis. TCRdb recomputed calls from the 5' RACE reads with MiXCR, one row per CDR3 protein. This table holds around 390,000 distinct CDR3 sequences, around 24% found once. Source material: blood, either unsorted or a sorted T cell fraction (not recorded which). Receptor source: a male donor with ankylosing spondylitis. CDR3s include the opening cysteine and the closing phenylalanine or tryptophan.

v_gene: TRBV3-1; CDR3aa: CASSQDKRGVRYNSPLHF
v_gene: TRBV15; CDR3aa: CATREGRVSTYEQYF
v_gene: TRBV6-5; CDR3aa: CASSLRPGTSVYNEQFF
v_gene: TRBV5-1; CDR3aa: CASKRQGHTGELFF
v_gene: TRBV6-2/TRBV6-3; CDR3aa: CASSLGAGFRETQYF
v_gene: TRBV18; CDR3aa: CASSPPSAGTTTGELFF
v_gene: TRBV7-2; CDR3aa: CASSLVGRFGNTIYF
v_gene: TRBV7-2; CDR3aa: CASEGSKQAPSYNEQFF
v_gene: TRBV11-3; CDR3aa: CASSLTRPVPEQFF
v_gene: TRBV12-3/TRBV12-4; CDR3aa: CASSRSSSPQHF
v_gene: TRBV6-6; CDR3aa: CASRASGRPQYF
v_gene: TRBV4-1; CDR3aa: CASSRTGGHTGELFF
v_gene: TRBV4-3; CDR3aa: CASSRIGTTNTGELFF
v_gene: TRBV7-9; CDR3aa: CASSLLAGREKLFF
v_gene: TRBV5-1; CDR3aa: CASSLGSLQETQYF
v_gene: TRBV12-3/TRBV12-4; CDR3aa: CASRDTQTGGAEAFF
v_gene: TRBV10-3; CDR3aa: CAIGESANTGELFF
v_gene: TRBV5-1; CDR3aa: CASSMVGTGANVLTF
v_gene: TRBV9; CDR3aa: CASSTEGVNQVTDTQYF
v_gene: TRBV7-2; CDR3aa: CASSLKVNEQYF
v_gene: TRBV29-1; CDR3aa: CSVEDLTGGPDTQYF
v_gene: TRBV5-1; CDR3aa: CASREGLAVINEQFF
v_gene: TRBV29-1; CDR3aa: CSVPETGNTEAFF
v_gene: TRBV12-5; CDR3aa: CASGLGLSGLHHF
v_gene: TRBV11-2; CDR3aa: CASRLAGSYNEQFF
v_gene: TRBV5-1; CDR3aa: CASSLIAGGTGELFF
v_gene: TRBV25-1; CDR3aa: CASSDFGPKLPEAFF
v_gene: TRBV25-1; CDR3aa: CASMAEHYNEQFF
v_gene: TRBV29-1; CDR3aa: CSVEVEPEKLFF
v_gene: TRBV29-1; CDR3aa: CSAEQGYQYF
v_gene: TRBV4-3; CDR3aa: CASSQDPPTSRVRFLQFF
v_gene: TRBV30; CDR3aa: CAWNRGRTGEKLFF
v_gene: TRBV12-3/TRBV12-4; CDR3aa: CASSPTITDTQYF
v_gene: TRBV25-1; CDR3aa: CASSRQGIYEQYF
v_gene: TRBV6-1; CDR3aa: CASRAGQPYEQYF
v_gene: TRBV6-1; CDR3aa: CASRGIETQYF
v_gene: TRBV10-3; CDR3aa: CAISQGFNQPQHF
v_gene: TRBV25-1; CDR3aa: CASSDSAGTRKQFF
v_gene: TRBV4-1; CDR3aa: CASSQTWASYEQYF
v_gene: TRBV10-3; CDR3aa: CAIKRGSNEKLFF